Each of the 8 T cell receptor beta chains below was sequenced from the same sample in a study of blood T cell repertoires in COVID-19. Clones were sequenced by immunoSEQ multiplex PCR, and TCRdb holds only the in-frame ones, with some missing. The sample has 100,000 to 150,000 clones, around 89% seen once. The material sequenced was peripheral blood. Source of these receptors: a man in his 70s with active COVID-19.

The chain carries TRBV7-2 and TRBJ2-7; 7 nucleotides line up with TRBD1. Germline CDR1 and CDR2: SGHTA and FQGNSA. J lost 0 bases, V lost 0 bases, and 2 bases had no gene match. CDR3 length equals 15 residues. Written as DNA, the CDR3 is TGTGCCAGCAGCTTAGCGACAGGGACCTCCTACGAGCAGTACTTC. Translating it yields CASSLATGTSYEQYF.

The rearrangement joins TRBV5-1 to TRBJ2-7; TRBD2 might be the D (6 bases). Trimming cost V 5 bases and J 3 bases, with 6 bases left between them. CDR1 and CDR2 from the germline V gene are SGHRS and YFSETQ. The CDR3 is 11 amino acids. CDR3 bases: TGCGCCAGCAGGGAGGGCTACGAGCAGTACTTC. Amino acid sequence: CASREGYEQYF.

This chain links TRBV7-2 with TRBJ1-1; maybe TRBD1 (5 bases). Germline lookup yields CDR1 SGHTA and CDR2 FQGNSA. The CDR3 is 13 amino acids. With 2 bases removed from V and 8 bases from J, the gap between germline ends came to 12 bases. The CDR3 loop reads CASSLRGGLEAFF. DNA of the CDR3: TGTGCCAGCAGCTTAAGGGGCGGTTTAGAAGCTTTCTTT. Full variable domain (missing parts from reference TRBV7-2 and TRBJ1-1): GAGVSQSPSNKVTEKGKDVELRCDPISGHTALYWYRQSLGQGLEFLIYFQGNSAPDKSGLPSDRFSAERTGGSVSTLTIQRTQQEDSAVYLCASSLRGGLEAFFGQGTRLTVV.

CDR3 amino acids: CASSSYTGELFF. CDR3 DNA: TGTGCCAGCAGTTCTTACACCGGGGAGCTGTTTTTT. V and J are TRBV28 and TRBJ2-2; D gene uncertain. The CDR3 spans 12 residues. Germline values: CDR1 MDHEN, CDR2 SYDVKM. The V end was cut by 4 bases, the J end by 3 bases, with 3 bases between.

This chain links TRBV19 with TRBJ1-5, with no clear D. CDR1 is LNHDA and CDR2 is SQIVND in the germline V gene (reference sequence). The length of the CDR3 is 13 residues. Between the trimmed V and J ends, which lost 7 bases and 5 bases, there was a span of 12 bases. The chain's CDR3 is CASTRDIDQPQHF. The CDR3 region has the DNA TGTGCCAGTACCCGCGACATAGATCAGCCCCAGCATTTT.

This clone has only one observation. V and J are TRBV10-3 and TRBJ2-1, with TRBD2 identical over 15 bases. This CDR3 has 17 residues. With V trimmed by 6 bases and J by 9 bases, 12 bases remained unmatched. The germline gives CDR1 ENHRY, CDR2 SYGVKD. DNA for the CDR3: TGTGCCATCAGCCAAATCACCGGGACTAGCGGGAGGAGTGAGCAGTTCTTC. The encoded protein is CAISQITGTSGRSEQFF.

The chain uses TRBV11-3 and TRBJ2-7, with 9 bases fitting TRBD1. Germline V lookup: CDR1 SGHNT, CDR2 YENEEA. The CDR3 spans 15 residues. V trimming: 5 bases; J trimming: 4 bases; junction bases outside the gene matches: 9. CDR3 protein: CASSIRTGDGYEQYF. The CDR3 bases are TGTGCCAGCAGCATCCGGACAGGGGATGGGTACGAGCAGTACTTC.

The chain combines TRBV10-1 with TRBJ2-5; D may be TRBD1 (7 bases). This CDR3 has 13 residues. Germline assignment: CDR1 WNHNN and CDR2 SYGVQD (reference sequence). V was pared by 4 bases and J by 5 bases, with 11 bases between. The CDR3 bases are TGCGCCAGCAGTGGACAGGGAGGCGAGACCCAGTACTTC. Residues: CASSGQGGETQYF.